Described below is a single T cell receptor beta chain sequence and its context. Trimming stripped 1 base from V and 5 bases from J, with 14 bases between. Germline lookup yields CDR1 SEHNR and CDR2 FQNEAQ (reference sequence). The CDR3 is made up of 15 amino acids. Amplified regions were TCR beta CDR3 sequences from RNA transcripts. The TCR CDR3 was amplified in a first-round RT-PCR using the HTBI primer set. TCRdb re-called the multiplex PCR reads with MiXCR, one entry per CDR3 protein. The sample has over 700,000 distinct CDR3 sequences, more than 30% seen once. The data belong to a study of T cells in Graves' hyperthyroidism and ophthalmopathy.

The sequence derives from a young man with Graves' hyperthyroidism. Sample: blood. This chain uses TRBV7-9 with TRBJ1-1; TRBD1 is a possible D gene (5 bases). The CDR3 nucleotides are TGTGCCAGCAGCTTAGGAGAGGGGCGCAGGACTGAAGCTTTCTTT. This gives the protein CASSLGEGRRTEAFF.